This is a list of T cell receptor beta chains from one sample in a study of human T cells and chemical hapten exposure. TCRdb called the RACE reads again in MiXCR, with one record for every CDR3 protein. The sample comprises around 380,000 distinct CDR3 sequences, roughly 4.8% of which are singletons, and 2% to 2.5% rests with the top ten. The sequencing used whole blood, collected in connection with sensitization to the hapten diphenylcyclopropenone (DPC). These receptors were taken from a woman between 45 and 60 years old with alopecia areata. Some clones in this sample may be carry-over from other donors' samples. Each CDR3 is given with its conserved first and last residue. The size of a clone is reported for some rows only, either as once, few or many, or as a class for expanded clones.

v_call,clone_size,cdr3_aa
TRBV5-4,few,CASHREIANSPLHF
TRBV19,few,CASNSVSNQPQHF
TRBV7-9,many,CASSLALSVIGDTQYF
TRBV20-1,NA,CSAKRPGAGEKLFF
TRBV28,many,CASSFEDRIQPQHF
TRBV7-9,few,CASSLASGTSGGEQYF
TRBV7-2,many,CASSSPGQGSEQYF
TRBV7-9,few,CASSSLGLVYGYTF
TRBV29-1,few,CSARQGGSTDTQYF
TRBV2,few,CASRKVGAPDGYTF
TRBV3-1,few,CASSQDMGGAEAFF
TRBV6-2/TRBV6-3,NA,CASSSWTGRTEAFF
TRBV19,NA,CASSIGRGIDEQYF
TRBV29-1,few,CSVVGEFGDTIYF
TRBV24-1,NA,CATRASSDTGELFF
TRBV20-1,many,CSARSTLDFTYNEQFF
TRBV7-2,NA,CASSISPVYNEQFF
TRBV13,few,CASSLEGFF
TRBV29-1,NA,CSVEERGHNEQFF
TRBV6-6,few,CASSPPGQGSINEQFF
TRBV7-9,NA,CASSLDTF
TRBV11-2,many,CASSLLTGADTQYF
TRBV5-1,NA,CASSLDAGLNTEAFF
TRBV10-3,NA,CAISDSGDTIYF
TRBV4-1,many,CASSQVLRGEKLFF
TRBV6-1,NA,CASSERAAGNTIYF
TRBV20-1,many,CSARDLGEYSNQPQHF
TRBV24-1,many,CATSDLQAVPGELFF
TRBV29-1,many,CSVGGVDGYTF
TRBV6-5,NA,CASSTGEGAASTDTQYF
TRBV10-3,NA,CAISEEGAGANVLTF
TRBV30,many,CAWSELQETQYF
TRBV7-9,many,CASSNYTEAFF
TRBV6-6,many,CASSPGLQNEQFF
TRBV20-1,NA,CSVQDSQKLFF
TRBV28,many,CASSLGGRLYEQYF
TRBV20-1,few,CSATRTGLIDSEQFF